The 10 T cell receptor beta chains below all came from one sample that was sequenced in a study of blood T cell repertoires in COVID-19. Clones were read by immunoSEQ multiplex PCR, and TCRdb kept only the in-frame ones, dropping some. The sample has approximately 100,000 clones; about nine tenths are singletons. The sequenced sample was peripheral blood. The source is a man between 60 and 70 years old with acute or convalescent COVID-19.

This chain joins TRBV15 and TRBJ1-5; TRBD1 might be the D (5 bases). This CDR3 is 15 amino acids long. The V gene lost 1 base and the J gene lost 1 base, with 8 bases spanning the gap. Germline V CDR1 and CDR2: LNHNV, YYDKDF (reference sequence). CDR3 in amino acids: CATSRGGLSNQPQHF. CDR3 coding DNA: TGTGCCACCAGCAGAGGGGGCCTAAGCAATCAGCCCCAGCATTTT.

The chain combines TRBV15 with TRBJ2-7, with no clear D. This CDR3 has 14 residues. Per germline, CDR1 LNHNV and CDR2 YYDKDF (reference sequence). V was clipped by 0 bases and J by 2 bases, with 8 bases between them. This chain's CDR3 is CATSREAGPYEQYV. The CDR3 bases are TGTGCCACCAGCAGAGAGGCAGGCCCCTACGAGCAGTACGTC.

This rearrangement joins TRBV6-4 to TRBJ1-5; D not certain. CDR1 MRHNA and CDR2 SNTAGT come from the germline V gene. The V end was cut by 4 bases, the J end by 2 bases, with 18 bases between. CDR3 length equals 17 residues. CDR3 residues: CASSAPFGMRGNQPQHF. CDR3 in DNA: TGTGCCAGCAGTGCCCCCTTTGGGATGAGGGGCAATCAGCCCCAGCATTTT.

The chain employs TRBV9 and TRBJ2-7; 8 nucleotides line up with TRBD2. From germline, CDR1 is SGDLS and CDR2 YYNGEE. The CDR3 consists of 14 residues. V lost 4 bases and J lost 3; bases outside the gene matches: 6. The CDR3 loop is CASSPSGTSYEQYF. CDR3 in DNA: TGTGCCAGCAGCCCGTCGGGGACTAGCTACGAGCAGTACTTC.

A single count supports this clone. The chain is built from TRBV11-2 and TRBJ2-3; 12 positions match TRBD2. The trim removed 5 bases at V and 10 bases at J, leaving 10 bases unmatched. This CDR3 comprises 15 residues. From germline, CDR1 is SGHAT and CDR2 FQNNGV. The CDR3 protein is CASSPGTSGHVAQYF. The CDR3 DNA is TGTGCCAGCAGCCCAGGGACTAGCGGGCATGTGGCGCAGTATTTT.

This sequence joins TRBV10-3 and TRBJ1-2, with 9 bases fitting TRBD1. The CDR3 has 14 residues. CDR1 ENHRY and CDR2 SYGVKD come from the germline V gene. With V trimmed by 7 bases and J by 6 bases, 9 bases remained unmatched. The CDR3 bases are TGTGCCATCAATAGGGGCGGGACAGGGAATGGCTACACCTTC. Encoded protein: CAINRGGTGNGYTF.

J is TRBJ2-7 and V is TRBV6-5, with D tentatively TRBD2 (6 bases). Germline CDR1 MNHEY, CDR2 SVGAGI. The CDR3 consists of 13 residues. V lost 5 bases, J lost 7 bases, and 15 bases lay in between. DNA for the CDR3: TGTGCCAGCAGTCCCCGGGCGGGGCGGGAGCAGTACTTC. Protein product: CASSPRAGREQYF.

This chain uses TRBV19 with TRBJ1-2; no firm D call. Deletions cut 2 bases from V and 11 bases from J, with 18 bases between. CDR1 and CDR2 (germline): LNHDA, SQIVND (reference sequence). The CDR3 loop spans 14 amino acids. The CDR3 loop is CASSILRGRDTYTF. CDR3 nucleotide sequence: TGTGCCAGTAGTATACTAAGAGGCCGAGATACGTACACCTTC.

The chain combines TRBV27 with TRBJ1-2, with 11 bases matching TRBD1. The germline CDR1 and CDR2 sequences are MNHEY and SMNVEV (reference sequence). V trimming: 3 bases; J trimming: 4 bases; junction bases outside the gene matches: 1. CDR3 length: 14 amino acids. CDR3 DNA: TGTGCCAGCAGTTTCGGGACAGGGGGCTATGGCTACACCTTC. This encodes CASSFGTGGYGYTF.

The gene calls are TRBV12-5 and TRBJ2-1; D may be TRBD2 (5 bases). V was pared by 0 bases and J by 7 bases, with 16 bases between. This CDR3 has 16 residues. Germline values: CDR1 LGHNT, CDR2 FRNRAP. The CDR3, as DNA: TGTGCTAGTGGTTTGGTAACTAGGTCCGAGAGGAATGAGCAGTTCTTC. Protein sequence: CASGLVTRSERNEQFF.